The subject of this entry is one T cell receptor beta chain. Its antigen is still unknown. Alongside a J-beta primer mix, a sample-barcoded 5' primer served in a second PCR lasting roughly 6 to 11 cycles. Each CDR3 protein gets one entry after TCRdb re-called the 5' RACE reads with MiXCR. The top ten hold more than 4% of the sample, which has around 1,600,000 distinct CDR3 sequences, roughly 43% seen once. The data were obtained in a study of blood T cells in healthy people across ages. Each individual donor underwent a draw of approximately 9.8 milliliters of peripheral blood. The ends were cut back, 1 base at V and 1 base at J, with 9 bases in the middle. The CDR3 consists of 15 residues. Germline V gene sequence: CDR1 LGHDT, CDR2 YNNKEL (reference sequence). Points from the study as a whole: Age showed a roughly linear inverse relationship with TCR beta diversity per million T cells. Total diversity from one million sequenced T cells was likely underestimated. Bulk PBMC profiling left naive and antigen-experienced comparisons inconclusive.

This sequence was found in a young woman in good health. The J gene is TRBJ2-3, the V gene TRBV3-1, with D unclear. Sequencing input: blood. CDR3 in DNA: TGTGCCAGCAGCCAAGCGTGGCGAGGCACAGATACGCAGTATTTT. Protein: CASSQAWRGTDTQYF.